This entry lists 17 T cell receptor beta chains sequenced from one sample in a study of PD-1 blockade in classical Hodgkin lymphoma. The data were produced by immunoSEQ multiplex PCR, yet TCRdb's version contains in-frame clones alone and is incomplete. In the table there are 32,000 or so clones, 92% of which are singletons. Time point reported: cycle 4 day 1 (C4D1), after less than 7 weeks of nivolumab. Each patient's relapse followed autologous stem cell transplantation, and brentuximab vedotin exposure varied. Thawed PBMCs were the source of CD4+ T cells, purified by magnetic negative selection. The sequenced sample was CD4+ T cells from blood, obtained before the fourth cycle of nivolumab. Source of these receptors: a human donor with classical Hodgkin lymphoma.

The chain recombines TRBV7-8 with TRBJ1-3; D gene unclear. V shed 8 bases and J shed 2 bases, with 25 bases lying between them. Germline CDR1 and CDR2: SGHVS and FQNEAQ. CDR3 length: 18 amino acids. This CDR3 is CASAPVVSGGGPGNTIYF. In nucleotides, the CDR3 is TGTGCCAGCGCCCCGGTGGTATCGGGCGGCGGACCTGGAAACACCATATATTTT.

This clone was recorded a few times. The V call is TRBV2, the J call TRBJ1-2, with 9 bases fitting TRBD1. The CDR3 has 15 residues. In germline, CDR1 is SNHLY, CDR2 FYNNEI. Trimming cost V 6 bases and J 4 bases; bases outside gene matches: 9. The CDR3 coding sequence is TGTGCCAGCAGGCCTCCGGGACAGGGTGCCTATGGCTACACCTTC. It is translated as CASRPPGQGAYGYTF.

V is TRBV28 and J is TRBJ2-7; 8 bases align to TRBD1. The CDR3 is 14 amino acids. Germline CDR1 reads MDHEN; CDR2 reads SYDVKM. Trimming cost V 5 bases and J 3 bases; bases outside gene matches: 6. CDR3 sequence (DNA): TGTGCCAGCAGTCCAGGGGGCCCGAACTACGAGCAGTACTTC. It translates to CASSPGGPNYEQYF.

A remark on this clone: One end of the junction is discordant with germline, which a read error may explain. CDR3 sequence: CASSPGQGASF. In DNA form, the CDR3 reads TGTGCCAGCTCACCTGGACAGGGGGCGTCATTC. The chain employs TRBV18 and TRBJ2-7; TRBD1 matches at 11 bases. Per germline, CDR1 KGHSH and CDR2 LQKENI. The CDR3 covers 11 residues.

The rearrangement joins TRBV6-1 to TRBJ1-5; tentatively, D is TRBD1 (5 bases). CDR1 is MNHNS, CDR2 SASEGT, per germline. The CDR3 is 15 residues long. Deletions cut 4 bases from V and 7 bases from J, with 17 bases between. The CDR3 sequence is CASSASSWGWQPQHF. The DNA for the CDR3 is TGTGCCAGCAGTGCCTCTTCATGGGGGTGGCAGCCCCAGCATTTT.

CDR3 DNA sequence: TGTGCCAGCAGCGTAGGAGGTAGCGTAGGCACAGATACGCAGTATTTT. Translating it yields CASSVGGSVGTDTQYF. V usage is TRBV9 and J usage is TRBJ2-3; D is perhaps TRBD2 (5 bases). The V gene lost 0 bases and the J gene lost 1 base, with 12 bases spanning the gap. CDR1 and CDR2 from the germline V gene are SGDLS and YYNGEE. There are 16 residues in the CDR3. Complete variable domain (other parts from reference TRBV9 and TRBJ2-3): DSGVTQTPKHLITATGQRVTLRCSPRSGDLSVYWYQQSLDQGLQFLIQYYNGEERAKGNILERFSAQQFPDLHSELNLSSLELGDSALYFCASSVGGSVGTDTQYFGPGTRLTVL.

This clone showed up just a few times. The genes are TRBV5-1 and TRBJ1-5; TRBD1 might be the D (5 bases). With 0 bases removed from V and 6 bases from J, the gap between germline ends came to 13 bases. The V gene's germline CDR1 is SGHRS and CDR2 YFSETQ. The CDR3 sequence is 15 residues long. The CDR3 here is CASSLDGGASQPQHF. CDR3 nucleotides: TGCGCCAGCAGCTTGGACGGGGGAGCTAGTCAGCCCCAGCATTTT. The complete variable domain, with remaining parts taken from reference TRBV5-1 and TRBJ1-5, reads KAGVTQTPRYLIKTRGQQVTLSCSPISGHRSVSWYQQTPGQGLQFLFEYFSETQRNKGNFPGRFSGRQFSNSRSEMNVSTLELGDSALYLCASSLDGGASQPQHFGDGTRLSIL.

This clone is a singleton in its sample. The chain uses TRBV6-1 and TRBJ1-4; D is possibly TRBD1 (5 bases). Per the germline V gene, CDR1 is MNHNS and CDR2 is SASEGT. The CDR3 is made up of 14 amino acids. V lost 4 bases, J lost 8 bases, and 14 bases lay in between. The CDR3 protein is CASSGGGSVEKLFF. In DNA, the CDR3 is TGTGCCAGCAGTGGTGGGGGTTCCGTGGAAAAACTGTTTTTT.

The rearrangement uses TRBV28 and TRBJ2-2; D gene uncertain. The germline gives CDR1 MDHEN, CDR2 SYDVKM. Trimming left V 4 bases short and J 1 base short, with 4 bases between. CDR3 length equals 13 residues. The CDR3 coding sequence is TGTGCCAGCAGTTACGTGAACACCGGGGAGCTGTTTTTT. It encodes CASSYVNTGELFF. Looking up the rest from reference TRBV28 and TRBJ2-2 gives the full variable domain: DVKVTQSSRYLVKRTGEKVFLECVQDMDHENMFWYRQDPGLGLRLIYFSYDVKMKEKGDIPEGYSVSREKKERFSLILESASTNQTSMYLCASSYVNTGELFFGEGSRLTVL.

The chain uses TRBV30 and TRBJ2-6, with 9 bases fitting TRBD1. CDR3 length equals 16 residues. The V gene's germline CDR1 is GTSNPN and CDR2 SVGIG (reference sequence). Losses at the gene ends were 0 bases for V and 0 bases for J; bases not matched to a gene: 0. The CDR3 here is CAWSVGQGSGANVLTF. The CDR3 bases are TGTGCCTGGAGTGTGGGACAGGGCTCTGGGGCCAACGTCCTGACTTTC.

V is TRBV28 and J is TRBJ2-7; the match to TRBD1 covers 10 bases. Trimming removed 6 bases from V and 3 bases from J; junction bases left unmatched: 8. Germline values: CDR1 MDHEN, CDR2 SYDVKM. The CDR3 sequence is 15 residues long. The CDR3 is CASRNPGQGLYEQYF. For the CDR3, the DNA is TGTGCCAGCAGAAACCCGGGACAGGGGCTCTACGAGCAGTACTTC.

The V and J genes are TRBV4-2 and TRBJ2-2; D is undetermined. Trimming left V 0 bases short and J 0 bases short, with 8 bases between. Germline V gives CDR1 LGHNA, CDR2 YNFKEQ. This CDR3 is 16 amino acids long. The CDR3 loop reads CASSQDAAANTGELFF. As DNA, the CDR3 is TGTGCCAGCAGCCAAGATGCGGCTGCGAACACCGGGGAGCTGTTTTTT.

The CDR3 DNA follows: TGTGCCAGCTCACCACGGGGGGGGCCGGAGCAGTACTTC. This sequence encodes CASSPRGGPEQYF. The V and J genes are TRBV18 and TRBJ2-7; a possible D gene is TRBD2 (7 bases). The CDR3 has 13 residues. V dropped 1 base and J dropped 7 bases, with 11 bases sitting between them. In germline, CDR1 is KGHSH, CDR2 LQKENI.

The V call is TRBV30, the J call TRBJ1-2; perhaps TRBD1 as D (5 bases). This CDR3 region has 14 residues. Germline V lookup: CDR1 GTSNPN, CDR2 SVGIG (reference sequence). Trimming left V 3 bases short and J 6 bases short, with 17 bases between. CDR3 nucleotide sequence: TGTGCCTGGAGGGACCCCAGCCGACAGAATGGCTACACCTTC. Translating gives CAWRDPSRQNGYTF. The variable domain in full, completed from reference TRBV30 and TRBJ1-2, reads SQTIHQWPATLVQPVGSPLSLECTVEGTSNPNLYWYRQAAGRGLQLLFYSVGIGQISSEVPQNLSASRPQDRQFILSSKKLLLSDSGFYLCAWRDPSRQNGYTFGSGTRLTVV.

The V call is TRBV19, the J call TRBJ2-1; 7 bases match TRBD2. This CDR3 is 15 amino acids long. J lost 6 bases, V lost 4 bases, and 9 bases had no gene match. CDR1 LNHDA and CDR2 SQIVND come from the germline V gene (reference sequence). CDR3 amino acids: CASSTPSGTLNEQFF. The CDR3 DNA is TGTGCCAGTAGTACTCCTAGCGGCACCCTCAATGAGCAGTTCTTC.

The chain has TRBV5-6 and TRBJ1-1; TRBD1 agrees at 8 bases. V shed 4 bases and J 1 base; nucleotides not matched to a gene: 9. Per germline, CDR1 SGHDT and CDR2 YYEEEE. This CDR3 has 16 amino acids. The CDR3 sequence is CASSPDRASPNTEAFF. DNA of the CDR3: TGTGCCAGCAGCCCGGACAGGGCGAGTCCGAACACTGAAGCTTTCTTT.

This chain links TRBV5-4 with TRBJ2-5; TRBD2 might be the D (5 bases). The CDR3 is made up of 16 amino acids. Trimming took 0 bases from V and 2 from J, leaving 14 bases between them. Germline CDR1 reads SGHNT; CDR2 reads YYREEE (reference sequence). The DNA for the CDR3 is TGTGCCAGCAGCTTGGTCTTGTCTCGGGGACAAGAGACCCAGTACTTC. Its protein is CASSLVLSRGQETQYF.